This entry lists 14 T cell receptor beta chains sequenced from one sample in a study of CD8 T cells in ankylosing spondylitis. One entry per CDR3 protein, called by TCRdb with MiXCR from the 5' RACE reads. The repertoire has fewer than 50,000 distinct CDR3 sequences, more than 9.5% of them found once; the top ten carry approximately 1.4%. Sequencing input: blood, either unsorted or a sorted T cell fraction (not recorded which). These receptors came from a male donor with ankylosing spondylitis or in good health (not recorded which).

This clonotype was found many times. The rearrangement uses TRBV4-1 and TRBJ1-5; D unresolved. The CDR3 length is 14 residues. CDR1 MGHRA and CDR2 YSYEKL come from the germline V gene. Trimming took 1 base from V and 5 from J, leaving 9 bases between them. Written as DNA, the CDR3 is TGCGCCAGCAGCCAAGTCCGGAGTGATCAGCCCCAGCATTTT. Amino acids: CASSQVRSDQPQHF.

This clonotype occurred a few times. The chain combines TRBV5-8 with TRBJ1-3; unclear D gene. Trimming removed 0 bases at V and 0 bases at J, with 10 bases between. Per the germline V gene, CDR1 is SGHTS and CDR2 is YDEGEE. The CDR3 covers 16 residues. CDR3 loop: CASSLVIMSSGNTIYF. In DNA, the CDR3 is TGTGCCAGCAGCTTGGTTATTATGAGCTCTGGAAACACCATATATTTT.

This clonotype was counted many times. The chain combines TRBV28 with TRBJ2-2, with a weak D call TRBD1 (5 bases). V was pared by 7 bases and J by 4 bases, with 13 bases between. The CDR3 length is 14 residues. The germline CDR1 and CDR2 sequences are MDHEN and SYDVKM. For the CDR3, the DNA is TGTGCCAGCATTTTTAGGGGTGGCACCGGGGAGCTGTTTTTT. Translation gives CASIFRGGTGELFF.

This clonotype was seen at least ten times. The chain carries TRBV28 and TRBJ1-1; possible D gene TRBD1, 5 bases. CDR1 is MDHEN, CDR2 SYDVKM, per germline. CDR3 length: 15 residues. V was cut by 3 bases and J by 0 bases, with 11 bases left in between. The CDR3 DNA follows: TGTGCCAGCAGTTTGACCGGGGCGATGAACACTGAAGCTTTCTTT. This translates into CASSLTGAMNTEAFF.

This clonotype was picked up many times. The V call is TRBV20-1, the J call TRBJ1-3, with TRBD1 matching 11 bases. The J segment lost 2 bases and the V segment lost 6 bases, leaving 9 bases of the junction unmatched. The V gene's germline CDR1 is DFQATT and CDR2 SNEGSKA (reference sequence). The length of the CDR3 is 16 residues. The CDR3 here is CSARSGTGGTGNTIYF. CDR3 DNA: TGCAGTGCCCGATCGGGGACAGGGGGAACTGGAAACACCATATATTTT.

This clonotype was counted at least ten times. The chain combines TRBV3-1 with TRBJ1-5, with D uncertain. V was clipped by 1 base and J by 5 bases, with 6 bases between them. This CDR3 region has 13 residues. Looked up from germline, CDR1 is LGHDT and CDR2 is YNNKEL (reference sequence). CDR3 loop: CASSQVGYQPQHF. The DNA of the CDR3 is TGTGCCAGCAGCCAAGTCGGATATCAGCCCCAGCATTTT.

This clonotype was recorded a few times. This chain joins TRBV4-2 and TRBJ2-7, with D perhaps being TRBD1 or TRBD2 (5 bases each). Germline lookup yields CDR1 LGHNA and CDR2 YNFKEQ. The V end was cut by 3 bases, the J end by 4 bases, with 16 bases between. This CDR3 comprises 15 residues. CDR3 bases: TGTGCCAGCAGCCACCTTTCGAGAGGGGCTTACGAGCAGTACTTC. As protein: CASSHLSRGAYEQYF.

This chain connects TRBV5-1 to TRBJ1-2, with 7 bases fitting TRBD1. This CDR3 is built from 14 residues. The ends lost 0 bases at V and 3 bases at J; junction bases unmatched: 2. Germline V gives CDR1 SGHRS, CDR2 YFSETQ. The CDR3 sequence: CASSLDRGYYGYTF. The CDR3 coding sequence is TGCGCCAGCAGCTTGGACAGGGGTTACTATGGCTACACCTTC.

In this sample, this clonotype turned up many times. This chain joins TRBV10-3 and TRBJ2-3, with D possibly matching TRBD1 (5 bases). This CDR3 region has 12 residues. Germline assignment: CDR1 ENHRY and CDR2 SYGVKD. V gave up 6 bases and J gave up 4 bases, with 8 bases separating them. The CDR3 loop is CAISTGPDTQYF. The CDR3 region has the DNA TGTGCCATCAGCACAGGCCCAGATACGCAGTATTTT.

There are many counts of this clonotype. CDR3 in amino acids: CASSPGHVSNYGYTF. CDR3 nucleotides: TGTGCCAGCAGCCCCGGACACGTCAGTAACTATGGCTACACCTTC. The V and J genes are TRBV6-1 and TRBJ1-2; tentative D call: TRBD1 (5 bases). The CDR3 is 15 amino acids. Germline V gives CDR1 MNHNS, CDR2 SASEGT. Between the trimmed V and J ends, which lost 6 bases and 1 base, there was a span of 15 bases.

The V and J genes are TRBV18 and TRBJ1-2, with D maybe TRBD1 (5 bases). Trimming pared 3 bases from V and 0 bases from J, leaving 11 bases between. This CDR3 has 15 amino acids. Germline lookup yields CDR1 KGHSH and CDR2 LQKENI. CDR3: CASSPGPRPNYGYTF. The CDR3, as DNA: TGTGCCAGCTCACCGGGACCTCGACCTAACTATGGCTACACCTTC.

This chain connects TRBV9 to TRBJ2-7; maybe TRBD2 (6 bases). Per the germline V gene, CDR1 is SGDLS and CDR2 is YYNGEE. The CDR3 sequence is 15 residues long. V was trimmed by 0 bases and J by 5 bases, leaving 15 bases between them. For the CDR3, the DNA is TGTGCCAGCAGCGTAGAGTACGGACTACAGGACGAGCAGTACTTC. The encoded protein is CASSVEYGLQDEQYF.

This clonotype has only one observation. A much larger clone sits a single nucleotide away, making a read error possible. The chain couples TRBV10-3 to TRBJ2-7, with D perhaps matching TRBD1 (5 bases). Germline loops: CDR1 ENHRY, CDR2 SYGVKD. The CDR3 is 13 residues long. Between the trimmed V and J ends, which lost 6 bases and 0 bases, there was a span of 9 bases. CDR3 sequence: CAIRMDNSYEQYF. CDR3 sequence (DNA): TGTGCCATCAGAATGGACAACTCCTACGAGCAGTACTTC.

This clonotype was seen a handful of times. The rearrangement uses TRBV20-1 and TRBJ1-2; 8 nucleotides agree with TRBD1. V lost 6 bases, J lost 7 bases, and 10 bases stayed unmatched. This CDR3 spans 13 amino acids. CDR1 and CDR2 (germline): DFQATT, SNEGSKA (reference sequence). For the CDR3, the DNA is TGCAGTGCCCCGGGACAGGTTTTATTTGGCTACACCTTC. This sequence encodes CSAPGQVLFGYTF.